A selection of T cell receptor beta chains follows, all from one sample in a study of early T cells in non-severe SARS-CoV-2 infection. TCRdb itself ran the 5' RACE reads through MiXCR, one entry per CDR3 protein. The table includes some 50,000 distinct CDR3 sequences, more than 9% detected once. Material: whole blood. The receptors here all came from an adult who was a healthcare worker with PCR-confirmed SARS-CoV-2 infection or an uninfected control (not recorded which). Both conserved end residues are part of each CDR3. The D gene is left open where the match is weak. Clone sizes are given selectively: once, few, many, or a class where the clone is expanded.

V gene	clone size	D gene	J gene	CDR3 protein	CDR3 DNA
TRBV7-8	many	NA	TRBJ1-2	CASSRQPTAYGYTF	TGTGCCAGCAGCCGACAGCCCACGGCGTATGGCTACACCTTC
TRBV28	few	NA	TRBJ2-7	CASGEGVLPYEQYF	TGTGCCAGCGGGGAAGGAGTATTACCTTACGAGCAGTACTTC
TRBV30	many	NA	TRBJ2-1	CAWSPVLGGPYNEQFF	TGTGCCTGGAGTCCGGTCCTGGGGGGCCCCTACAATGAGCAGTTCTTC
TRBV27	many	TRBD1	TRBJ2-2	CASGALGQQGARGELFF	TGTGCCAGCGGAGCCCTGGGTCAACAGGGGGCGCGGGGGGAGCTGTTTTTT
TRBV6-2/TRBV6-3	NA	NA	TRBJ2-3	CASSTRDLATDTQYF	TGTGCCAGCAGTACCCGGGACTTAGCTACAGATACGCAGTATTTT
TRBV10-3	NA	NA	TRBJ1-5	CATGGAEQPQHF	TGTGCCACCGGCGGGGCAGAACAGCCCCAGCATTTT
TRBV20-1	many	NA	TRBJ1-4	CSAREGSNEKLFF	TGCAGTGCGAGAGAGGGATCTAATGAAAAACTGTTTTTT
TRBV27	NA	NA	TRBJ1-6	CASKFLLLNSPLHF	TGTGCCAGCAAGTTTTTACTCCTTAATTCACCCCTCCACTTT
TRBV19	few	NA	TRBJ2-7	CASSIGGRWNEQYF	TGTGCCAGTAGTATAGGAGGTAGATGGAACGAGCAGTACTTC
TRBV5-1	NA	TRBD2	TRBJ2-2	CASSLTSGSVTGELFF	TGCGCCAGCAGCTTGACTAGCGGATCGGTCACCGGGGAGCTGTTTTTT
TRBV29-1	many	NA	TRBJ2-7	CSAQRVGGTYEQYF	TGCAGCGCGCAGCGGGTAGGAGGCACCTACGAGCAGTACTTC
TRBV20-1	many	NA	TRBJ2-1	CSAREGLFRGAEQFF	TGCAGTGCTAGAGAGGGGCTTTTTCGAGGGGCTGAGCAGTTCTTC
TRBV29-1	many	NA	TRBJ2-7	CSVGGDFPYEQYF	TGCAGCGTTGGGGGGGATTTTCCCTACGAGCAGTACTTC
TRBV7-8	NA	NA	TRBJ2-3	CASSLGGRGTDTQYF	TGTGCCAGCAGCTTAGGCGGCCGGGGCACAGATACGCAGTATTTT
TRBV6-4	NA	NA	TRBJ1-4	CASSDSATNEKLFF	TGTGCCAGCAGTGACTCTGCAACTAATGAAAAACTGTTTTTT
TRBV7-9	many	NA	TRBJ1-4	CASSQTGTDGEKLFF	TGTGCCAGCAGCCAAACCGGGACCGACGGGGAAAAACTGTTTTTT
TRBV27	many	NA	TRBJ1-1	CASSFGENTEAFF	TGTGCCAGCAGTTTTGGTGAGAACACTGAAGCTTTCTTT
TRBV3-1	many	NA	TRBJ2-5	CASIKRGVTAYQETQYF	TGTGCCAGCATCAAACGTGGGGTGACAGCCTACCAAGAGACCCAGTACTTC
TRBV6-2/TRBV6-3	few	NA	TRBJ1-2	CASSHDRRTHGYTF	TGTGCCAGCAGCCATGACAGGAGGACCCATGGCTACACCTTC
TRBV5-4	many	NA	TRBJ2-1	CASSIDGSSYNEQFF	TGTGCCAGCAGCATCGACGGAAGCTCCTACAATGAGCAGTTCTTC
TRBV6-6	many	NA	TRBJ1-6	CASRTRGNNSPLHF	TGTGCCAGCAGAACACGGGGGAATAATTCACCCCTCCACTTT
TRBV5-1	NA	TRBD2	TRBJ2-3	CASSLGLAGSTDTQYF	TGCGCCAGCAGCTTGGGACTAGCGGGGAGCACAGATACGCAGTATTTT
TRBV6-6	medium-sized	TRBD2	TRBJ2-3	CASSRTSGGTSTDTQYF	TGTGCCAGCAGTAGGACTAGCGGGGGTACTAGCACAGATACGCAGTATTTT
TRBV10-3	few	NA	TRBJ1-1	CAISESGEAFF	TGTGCCATCAGTGAGTCTGGAGAAGCTTTCTTT
TRBV9	few	NA	TRBJ2-5	CASSRTPWGVQETQYF	TGTGCCAGCAGCCGGACCCCCTGGGGCGTCCAAGAGACCCAGTACTTC
TRBV5-1	NA	NA	TRBJ2-1	CASSRLDKQFF	TGCGCCAGCAGCAGACTGGACAAGCAGTTCTTC
TRBV6-5	many	TRBD1	TRBJ2-7	CASSRDRGSYEQYF	TGTGCCAGCAGCCGGGACAGGGGATCCTACGAGCAGTACTTC
TRBV4-2	many	NA	TRBJ2-4	CASSRGGGGDIQYF	TGTGCCAGCAGCCGTGGTGGAGGGGGCGACATTCAGTACTTC